The entry below describes one T cell receptor beta chain. Some clones are missing from TCRdb's copy, which holds only in-frame ones; the method was immunoSEQ multiplex PCR. The sample carries approximately 75,000 clones, approximately 82% recorded once. This sample stems from a study of blood T cell repertoires in COVID-19. As for the study in general: Samples taken during acute and convalescent COVID-19 were collected in the United States, Italy and Spain. Sources were T cells, B-cell-depleted T cells, or PBMCs; the material itself was cDNA or gDNA.

Germline lookup yields CDR1 SNHLY and CDR2 FYNNEI. V lost 3 bases, J lost 4 bases, and 6 bases lay in between. This CDR3 is built from 13 residues. The chain is built from TRBV2 and TRBJ1-4; D unclear. The specimen sequenced was peripheral blood. The receptor's source is an elderly woman with acute or convalescent COVID-19. CDR3 in DNA: TGTGCCAGCAGTGACGGGGTTAATGAAAAACTGTTTTTT. Translation: CASSDGVNEKLFF. Combining the CDR3 with reference TRBV2 and TRBJ1-4 gives the whole variable domain EPEVTQTPSHQVTQMGQEVILRCVPISNHLYFYWYRQILGQKVEFLVSFYNNEISEKSEIFDDQFSVERPDGSNFTLKIRSTKLEDSAMYFCASSDGVNEKLFFGSGTQLSVL.